This T cell receptor (beta chain) was obtained from a study of cytomegalovirus exposure and HLA in healthy donors. This clone was observed a few times. As yet, its antigen is unknown. TCRdb's copy holds only in-frame clones and misses some; the assay was immunoSEQ multiplex PCR. Of a few hundred thousand clones in the sample, around four fifths were seen once. This CDR3 spans 13 amino acids. Germline lookup yields CDR1 WNHNN and CDR2 SYGVQD (reference sequence). The V and J ends lost 5 bases and 7 bases respectively, with 12 bases between them. Study-level results: The study flagged some 170 TCR beta chains as cytomegalovirus-associated.

Sequenced sample: PBMCs. V gene TRBV10-1 combines with J gene TRBJ1-5, with a possible D match to TRBD1 (5 bases). This TCR was recovered from a woman aged 25 to 39 in good health and CMV-seropositive. CDR3 in DNA: TGCGCCAGCAGTCAGGGCCTAGGACAGCCCCAGCATTTT. It specifies CASSQGLGQPQHF.